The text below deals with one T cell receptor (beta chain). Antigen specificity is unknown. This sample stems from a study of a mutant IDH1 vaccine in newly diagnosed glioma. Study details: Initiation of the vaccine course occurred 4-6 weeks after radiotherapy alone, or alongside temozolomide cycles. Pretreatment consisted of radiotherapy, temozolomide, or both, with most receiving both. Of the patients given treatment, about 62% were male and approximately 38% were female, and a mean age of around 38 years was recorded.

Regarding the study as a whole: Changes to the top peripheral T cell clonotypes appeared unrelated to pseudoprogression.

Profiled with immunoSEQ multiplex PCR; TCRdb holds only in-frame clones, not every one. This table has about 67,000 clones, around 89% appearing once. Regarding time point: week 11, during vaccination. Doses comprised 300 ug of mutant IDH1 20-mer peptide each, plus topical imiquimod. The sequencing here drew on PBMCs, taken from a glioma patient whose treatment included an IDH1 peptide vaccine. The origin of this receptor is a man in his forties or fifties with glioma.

CDR3 nucleotide sequence: TGTGCCAGCAGTTACCAGGGGAGCTCCTACGAGCAGTACTTC. It is translated as CASSYQGSSYEQYF. The chain employs TRBV28 and TRBJ2-7, with D possibly being TRBD1 (6 bases). This CDR3 has 14 amino acids. Germline CDR1 is MDHEN and CDR2 is SYDVKM. V shed 4 bases and J shed 0 bases, with 10 bases lying between them.